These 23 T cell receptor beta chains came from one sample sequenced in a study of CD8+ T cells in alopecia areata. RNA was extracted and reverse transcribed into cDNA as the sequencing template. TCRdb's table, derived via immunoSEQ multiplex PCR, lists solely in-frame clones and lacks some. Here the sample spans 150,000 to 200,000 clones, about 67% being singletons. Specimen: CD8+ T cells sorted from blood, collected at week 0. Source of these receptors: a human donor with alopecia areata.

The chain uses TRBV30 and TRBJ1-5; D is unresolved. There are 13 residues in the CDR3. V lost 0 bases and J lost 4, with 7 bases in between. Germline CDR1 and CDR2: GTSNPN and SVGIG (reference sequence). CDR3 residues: CAWSVNQNQPQHF. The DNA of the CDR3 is TGTGCCTGGAGTGTAAACCAAAATCAGCCCCAGCATTTT.

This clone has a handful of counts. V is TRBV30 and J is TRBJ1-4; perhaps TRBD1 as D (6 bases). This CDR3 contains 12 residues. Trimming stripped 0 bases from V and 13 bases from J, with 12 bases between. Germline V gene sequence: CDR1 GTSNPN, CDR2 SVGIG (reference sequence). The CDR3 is CAWSVSGTPLFF. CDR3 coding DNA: TGTGCCTGGAGTGTGAGCGGGACACCACTGTTTTTT.

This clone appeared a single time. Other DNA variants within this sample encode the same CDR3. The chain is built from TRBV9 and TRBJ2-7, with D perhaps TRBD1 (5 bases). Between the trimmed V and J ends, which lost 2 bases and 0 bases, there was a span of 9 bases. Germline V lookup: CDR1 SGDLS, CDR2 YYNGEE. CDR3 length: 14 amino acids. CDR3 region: CASSVGDSSYEQYF. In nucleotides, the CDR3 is TGTGCCAGCAGCGTGGGCGACAGCTCCTACGAGCAGTACTTC.

The CDR3 nucleotides read TGTGCCAGCAGTGCCGGGATCATAGCCAAAAACATTCAGTACTTC. Translating gives CASSAGIIAKNIQYF. This chain joins TRBV6-5 and TRBJ2-4, with a weak D call TRBD2 (5 bases). The length of the CDR3 is 15 residues. Germline V gene data show CDR1 as MNHEY and CDR2 as SVGAGI. V was cut by 5 bases and J by 0 bases, with 11 bases left in between.

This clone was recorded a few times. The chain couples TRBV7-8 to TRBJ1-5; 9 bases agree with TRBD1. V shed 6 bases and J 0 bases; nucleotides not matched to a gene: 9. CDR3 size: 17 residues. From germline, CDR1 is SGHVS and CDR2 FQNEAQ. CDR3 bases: TGTGCCAGCAGGCCGAACAGGGGGCGGGATAGCAATCAGCCCCAGCATTTT. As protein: CASRPNRGRDSNQPQHF. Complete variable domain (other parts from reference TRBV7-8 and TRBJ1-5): GAGVSQSPRYKVAKRGQDVALRCDPISGHVSLFWYQQALGQGPEFLTYFQNEAQLDKSGLPSDRFFAERPEGSVSTLKIQRTQQEDSAVYLCASRPNRGRDSNQPQHFGDGTRLSIL.

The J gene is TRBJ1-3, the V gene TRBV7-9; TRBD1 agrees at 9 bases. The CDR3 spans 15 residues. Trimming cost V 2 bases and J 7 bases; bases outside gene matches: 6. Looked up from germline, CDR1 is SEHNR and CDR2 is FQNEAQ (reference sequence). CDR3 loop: CASSLKGQGFNTIYF. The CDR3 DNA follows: TGTGCCAGCAGCTTAAAGGGACAGGGATTCAACACCATATATTTT.

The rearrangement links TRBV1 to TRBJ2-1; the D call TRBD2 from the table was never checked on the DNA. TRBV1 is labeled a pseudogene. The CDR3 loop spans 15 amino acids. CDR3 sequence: CTYSEGAGALYEQFF. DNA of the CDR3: TGCACCTACTCTGAGGGAGCGGGGGCCTTGTATGAGCAGTTCTTC.

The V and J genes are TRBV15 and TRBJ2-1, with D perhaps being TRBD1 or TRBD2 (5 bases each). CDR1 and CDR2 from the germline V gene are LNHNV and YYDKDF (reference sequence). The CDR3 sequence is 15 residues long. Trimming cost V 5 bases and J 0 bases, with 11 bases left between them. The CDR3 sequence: CATSEGLSSYNEQFF. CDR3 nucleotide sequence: TGTGCCACCAGCGAGGGGTTGAGCTCCTACAATGAGCAGTTCTTC.

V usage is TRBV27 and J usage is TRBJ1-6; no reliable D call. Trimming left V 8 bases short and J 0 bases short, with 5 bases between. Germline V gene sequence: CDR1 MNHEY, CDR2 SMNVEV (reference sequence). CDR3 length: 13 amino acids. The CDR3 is CASSDSYNSPLHF. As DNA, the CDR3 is TGTGCCAGCTCAGACTCCTATAATTCACCCCTCCACTTT.

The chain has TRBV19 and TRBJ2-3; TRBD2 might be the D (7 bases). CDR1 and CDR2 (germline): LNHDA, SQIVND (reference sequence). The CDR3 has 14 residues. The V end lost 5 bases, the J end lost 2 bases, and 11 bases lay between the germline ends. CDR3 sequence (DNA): TGTGCCAGTAGTCCGGCGGGGGCCACAGATACGCAGTATTTT. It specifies CASSPAGATDTQYF.

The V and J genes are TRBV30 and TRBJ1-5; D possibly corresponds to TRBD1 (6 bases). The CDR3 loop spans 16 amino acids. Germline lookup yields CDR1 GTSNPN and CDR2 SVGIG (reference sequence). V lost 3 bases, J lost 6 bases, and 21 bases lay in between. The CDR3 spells CAWRGPGTPLSQPQHF. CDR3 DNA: TGTGCCTGGAGAGGACCAGGGACACCCCTCAGTCAGCCCCAGCATTTT. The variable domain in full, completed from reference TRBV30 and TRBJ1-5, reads SQTIHQWPATLVQPVGSPLSLECTVEGTSNPNLYWYRQAAGRGLQLLFYSVGIGQISSEVPQNLSASRPQDRQFILSSKKLLLSDSGFYLCAWRGPGTPLSQPQHFGDGTRLSIL.

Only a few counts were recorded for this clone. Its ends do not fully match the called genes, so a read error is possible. The CDR3 reads CASSQKTSGGPDTQYF. CDR3 DNA: TGTGCCAGCAGCCAAAAAACTAGCGGGGGGCCCGATACGCAGTATTTT. The genes are TRBV4-1 and TRBJ2-3, with 12 nucleotides matching TRBD2. Germline V gene sequence: CDR1 MGHRA, CDR2 YSYEKL. The CDR3 length is 16 residues.

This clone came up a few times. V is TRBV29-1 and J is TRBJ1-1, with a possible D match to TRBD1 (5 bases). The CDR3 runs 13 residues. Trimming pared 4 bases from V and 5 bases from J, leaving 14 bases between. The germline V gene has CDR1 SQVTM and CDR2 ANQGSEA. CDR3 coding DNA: TGCAGCGTTGTGGCAGGGTCTGGGACTGAAGCTTTCTTT. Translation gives CSVVAGSGTEAFF.

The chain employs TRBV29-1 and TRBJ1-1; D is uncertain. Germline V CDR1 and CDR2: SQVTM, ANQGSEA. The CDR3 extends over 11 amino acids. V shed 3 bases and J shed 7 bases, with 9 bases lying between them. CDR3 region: CSVDGGVEAFF. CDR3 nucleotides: TGCAGCGTTGACGGTGGGGTTGAAGCTTTCTTT.

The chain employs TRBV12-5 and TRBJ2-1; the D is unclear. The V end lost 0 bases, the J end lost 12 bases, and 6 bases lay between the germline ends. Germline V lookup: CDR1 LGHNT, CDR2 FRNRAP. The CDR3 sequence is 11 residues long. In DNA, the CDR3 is TGTGCTAGTGGTTTGGTATCAGGGCAGTTCTTC. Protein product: CASGLVSGQFF.

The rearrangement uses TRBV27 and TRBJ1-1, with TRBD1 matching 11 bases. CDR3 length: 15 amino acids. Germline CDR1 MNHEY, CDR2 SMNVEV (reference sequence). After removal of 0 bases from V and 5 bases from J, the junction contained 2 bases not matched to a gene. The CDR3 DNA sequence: TGTGCCAGCAGTTTATCGGGGACAGGGGGGACTGAAGCTTTCTTT. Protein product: CASSLSGTGGTEAFF.

CDR3: CASSPGVSGYTF. CDR3 sequence (DNA): TGTGCCAGCAGCCCAGGGGTGAGCGGCTACACCTTC. The genes are TRBV13 and TRBJ1-2; tentatively, D is TRBD1 (6 bases). This CDR3 is built from 12 residues. Germline V lookup: CDR1 PRHDT, CDR2 FYEKMQ (reference sequence). V shed 5 bases and J shed 8 bases, with 12 bases lying between them.

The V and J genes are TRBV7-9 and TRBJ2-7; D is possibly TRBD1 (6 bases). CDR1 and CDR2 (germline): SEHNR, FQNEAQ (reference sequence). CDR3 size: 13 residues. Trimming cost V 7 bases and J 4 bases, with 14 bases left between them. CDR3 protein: CASNIQQGYEQYF. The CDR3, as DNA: TGTGCCAGCAATATACAACAGGGATACGAGCAGTACTTC. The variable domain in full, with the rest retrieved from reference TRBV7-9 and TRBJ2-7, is DTGVSQNPRHKITKRGQNVTFRCDPISEHNRLYWYRQTLGQGPEFLTYFQNEAQLEKSRLLSDRFSAERPKGSFSTLEIQRTEQGDSAMYLCASNIQQGYEQYFGPGTRLTVT.

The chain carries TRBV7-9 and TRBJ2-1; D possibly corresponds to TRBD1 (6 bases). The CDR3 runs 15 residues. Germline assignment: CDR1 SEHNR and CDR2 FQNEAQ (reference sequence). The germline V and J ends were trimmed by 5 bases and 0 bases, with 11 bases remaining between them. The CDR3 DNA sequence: TGTGCCAGCAGCAGACAGGTCGGCTCCTACAATGAGCAGTTCTTC. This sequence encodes CASSRQVGSYNEQFF.

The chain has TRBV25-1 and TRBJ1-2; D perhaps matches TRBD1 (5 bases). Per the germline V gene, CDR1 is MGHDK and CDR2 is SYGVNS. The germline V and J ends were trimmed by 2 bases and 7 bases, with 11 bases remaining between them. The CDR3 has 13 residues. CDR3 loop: CASSETGESGYTF. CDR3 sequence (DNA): TGTGCCAGCAGTGAAACGGGGGAGAGTGGCTACACCTTC.

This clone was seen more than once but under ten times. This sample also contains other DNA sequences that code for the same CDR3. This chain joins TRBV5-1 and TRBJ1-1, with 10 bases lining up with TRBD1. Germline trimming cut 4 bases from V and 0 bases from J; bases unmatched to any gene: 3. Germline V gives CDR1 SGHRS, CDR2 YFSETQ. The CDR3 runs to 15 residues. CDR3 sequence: CASSLGQGMNTEAFF. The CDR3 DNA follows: TGCGCCAGCAGCCTGGGACAGGGGATGAACACTGAAGCTTTCTTT.

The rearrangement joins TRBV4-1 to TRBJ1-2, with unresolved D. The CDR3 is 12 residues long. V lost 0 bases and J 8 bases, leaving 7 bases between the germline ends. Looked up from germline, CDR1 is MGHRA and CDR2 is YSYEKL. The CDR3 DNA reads TGCGCCAGCAGCCAAGATTCCGACGGCTACACCTTC. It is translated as CASSQDSDGYTF.

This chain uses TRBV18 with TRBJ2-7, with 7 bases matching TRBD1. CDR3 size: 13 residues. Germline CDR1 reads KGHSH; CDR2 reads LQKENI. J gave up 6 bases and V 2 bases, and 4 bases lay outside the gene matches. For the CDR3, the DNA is TGTGCCAGCTCACCAAGACAGGGTCGCGAGCAGTACTTC. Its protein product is CASSPRQGREQYF.